The clone carrying this T cell receptor beta chain appeared once. Its specificity is not known. This CDR3 is built from 16 residues. V was pared by 0 bases and J by 1 base, with 4 bases of the junction left unmatched. Looked up from germline, CDR1 is SGHRS and CDR2 is YFSETQ. The sample originates from a study of chemoradiotherapy in HPV16-positive cancers. Some clones are missing from TCRdb's copy, which holds only in-frame ones; the method was immunoSEQ multiplex PCR. The data show approximately 20,000 clones, around nine tenths seen once. General study points: HPV-specific T cells were functionally defined from only a couple of HPV16-positive patients. Better recurrence-free survival went with HPV-responsive T-cell expansion in HPV16-positive patients.

Samples were taken several times over chemoradiotherapy. This chain links TRBV5-1 with TRBJ2-1, with 7 nucleotides matching TRBD2. The sequencing used blood, collected from a patient who underwent chemoradiotherapy. The TCR was taken from a human donor with HPV-associated anogenital cancer. The CDR3 here is CASSLGAGESYNEQFF. As DNA, the CDR3 is TGCGCCAGCAGCTTGGGTGCGGGGGAGTCCTACAATGAGCAGTTCTTC.